These T cell receptor beta chains were read from a single sample in a study of T-cell reconstitution after alpha-beta-depleted transplantation in children. TCRdb processed the PCR reads anew with MiXCR; each CDR3 protein has one entry. The data contain about 510,000 distinct CDR3 sequences, 9.5% to 12% of them singletons. The sample here was PBMCs, mostly from graft donor cells, taken 180 days after TCRalphabeta/CD19-depleted stem cell transplant. The receptors here all came from a female patient aged 2-15 years who had a stem cell transplant for aplastic anemia, so the T cells may come from the graft donor. Both conserved end residues are trimmed from each CDR3. Fields, in order: CDR3 length, J gene, V gene, CDR3 protein.

len: 13
j_gene: TRBJ2-7
v_gene: TRBV30
CDR3aa: AWSLGTSGTYEQY

len: 11
j_gene: TRBJ2-1
v_gene: TRBV5-6
CDR3aa: ASRAGVYNEQF

len: 14
j_gene: TRBJ2-1
v_gene: TRBV11-3
CDR3aa: ASSPGGERGYNEQF

len: 12
j_gene: TRBJ1-1
v_gene: TRBV5-1
CDR3aa: ASSLTGEVTEAF

len: 12
j_gene: TRBJ2-2
v_gene: TRBV29-1
CDR3aa: SVEKRRNTGELF

len: 15
j_gene: TRBJ2-3
v_gene: TRBV7-2
CDR3aa: ASSTRTSGRGTDTQY

len: 16
j_gene: TRBJ2-3
v_gene: TRBV12-3/TRBV12-4
CDR3aa: ASSPHGLRGVPTDTQY

len: 13
j_gene: TRBJ2-3
v_gene: TRBV20-1
CDR3aa: SALLGDFLADTQY

len: 11
j_gene: TRBJ1-5
v_gene: TRBV7-2
CDR3aa: ASSAGRTQPQH

len: 13
j_gene: TRBJ2-1
v_gene: TRBV12-3/TRBV12-4
CDR3aa: ASSLAETSFNEQF

len: 11
j_gene: TRBJ1-2
v_gene: TRBV29-1
CDR3aa: SVGGAANYGYT

len: 16
j_gene: TRBJ2-1
v_gene: TRBV7-2
CDR3aa: ASSSDTGTGGFYNEQF

len: 12
j_gene: TRBJ2-1
v_gene: TRBV4-3
CDR3aa: ASSQDTGSHEQF

len: 12
j_gene: TRBJ2-5
v_gene: TRBV18
CDR3aa: ASSPGGHQETQY

len: 14
j_gene: TRBJ1-1
v_gene: TRBV7-6
CDR3aa: ASSLGSGARYTEAF